A selection of T cell receptor beta chains follows, all from one sample in a study of blood T cells in healthy people across ages. Each CDR3 protein gets one entry after TCRdb re-called the 5' RACE reads with MiXCR. The profile shows around 1,900,000 distinct CDR3 sequences, about two fifths of them singletons. The specimen was blood. These TCRs come from a human donor in good health. Each CDR3 is given with its conserved first and last residue. Each record gives: V gene, J gene, CDR3 protein.

TRBV6-4	TRBJ2-3	CASSDSESSGGTDTQYF
TRBV20-1	TRBJ2-7	CSARVGVTDEQYF
TRBV9	TRBJ1-2	CASSVEYGYTF
TRBV6-5	-	CASSYSPSEDEQYF
TRBV2	TRBJ2-1	CASRAGTDLGHEQFF
TRBV12-3/TRBV12-4	TRBJ2-7	CASSLGGGWNSYEQYF
TRBV28	TRBJ2-7	CAGSSLFMGLTSYEQYF
TRBV7-2	TRBJ1-5	CASSPRPYQPQHF
TRBV4-3	TRBJ2-1	CASSQAPGQGVADEQFF
TRBV20-1	TRBJ1-5	CSARGNTGGFVLGNQPQHF
TRBV12-3/TRBV12-4	TRBJ2-7	CASGSGPSYEQYF
TRBV4-3	TRBJ1-1	CASSLEARATEAFF
TRBV12-3/TRBV12-4	TRBJ2-7	CASSYPHGTGGREQYF
TRBV5-6	TRBJ1-2	CASSFRPGQRGYGYTF
TRBV20-1	TRBJ2-1	CSAGTTVYNEQFF
TRBV5-6	TRBJ2-4	CASSLRKQGKFKNIQYF
TRBV10-3	TRBJ2-1	CAISENSPYNEQFF
TRBV10-3	TRBJ2-7	CAISGTSGGARSSYEQYF
TRBV20-1	TRBJ2-1	CSANPGGRSYNEQFF
TRBV6-6	TRBJ1-1	CASSYSGGSAFF